This T cell receptor (beta chain) is from a study of response to subunit inactivated influenza vaccine. Study-wide results and limits: Seasonal influenza vaccination, on each occasion, was suggested by the authors to recruit few new T cells.

TCRdb recomputed calls from the RT-PCR reads with MiXCR, one row per CDR3 protein. The data contain about 310,000 distinct CDR3 sequences, 20% to 25% of them seen just once; the ten biggest clones take up 10%. Germline values: CDR1 SGHNT, CDR2 YYREEE (reference sequence). This CDR3 contains 15 residues. V gave up 4 bases and J gave up 7 bases, with 20 bases separating them. With respect to this clonotype: The target antigen is unknown.

The material sequenced was PBMCs from blood, taken 21 months after vaccination. This sequence joins TRBV5-4 and TRBJ1-2; tentative D call: TRBD1 (5 bases). This clonotype was sampled from a man aged 50-75 years who received an inactivated influenza vaccine. The CDR3 DNA sequence: TGTGCCAGCAGCGGGAAAGCCCAGGGATTCGGTGGCTACACCTTC. Translating gives CASSGKAQGFGGYTF. The full variable domain, in which reference TRBV5-4 and TRBJ1-2 provide the parts outside the CDR3, is ETGVTQSPTHLIKTRGQQVTLRCSSQSGHNTVSWYQQALGQGPQFIFQYYREEENGRGNFPPRFSGLQFPNYSSELNVNALELDDSALYLCASSGKAQGFGGYTFGSGTRLTVV.